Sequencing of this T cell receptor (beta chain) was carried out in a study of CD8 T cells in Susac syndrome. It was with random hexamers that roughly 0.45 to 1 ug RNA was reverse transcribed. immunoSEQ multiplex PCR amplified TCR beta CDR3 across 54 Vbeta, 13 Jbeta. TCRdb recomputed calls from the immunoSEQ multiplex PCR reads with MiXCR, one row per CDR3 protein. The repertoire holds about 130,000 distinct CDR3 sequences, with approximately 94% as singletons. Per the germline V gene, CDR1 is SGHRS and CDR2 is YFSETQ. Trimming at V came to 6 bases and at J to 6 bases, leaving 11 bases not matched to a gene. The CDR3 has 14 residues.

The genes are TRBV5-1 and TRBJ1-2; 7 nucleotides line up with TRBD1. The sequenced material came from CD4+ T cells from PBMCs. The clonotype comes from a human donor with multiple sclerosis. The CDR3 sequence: CASTLQTGEHGYTF. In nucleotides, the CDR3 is TGCGCCAGCACCCTCCAAACAGGGGAGCATGGCTACACCTTC.